This TCR beta chain was obtained from a study of human T cells and chemical hapten exposure. Regarding time point: patch test 2, 6 weeks after DPC sensitization. The treatment is: therapeutic diphenylcyclopropenone sensitization with weekly scalp DPC. TCRdb recomputed calls from the RACE reads with MiXCR, one row per CDR3 protein. The sample lists a few hundred thousand distinct CDR3 sequences; more than 5% were seen once. Here the sequenced sample was whole blood, taken in connection with sensitization to the hapten diphenylcyclopropenone (DPC). The source is a woman younger than 30 with alopecia areata. Some clones in this sample may be carry-over from other donors' samples.

CDR3 in amino acids: CASSLVNSLGTDTQYF. The DNA of the CDR3 is TGTGCCAGCAGCTTGGTAAACAGCTTAGGGACAGATACGCAGTATTTT. The rearrangement links TRBV5-5 to TRBJ2-3; D unresolved. The V end lost 0 bases, the J end lost 3 bases, and 14 bases lay between the germline ends. This CDR3 has 16 residues. Germline CDR1 reads SGHKS; CDR2 reads YYEKEE (reference sequence).